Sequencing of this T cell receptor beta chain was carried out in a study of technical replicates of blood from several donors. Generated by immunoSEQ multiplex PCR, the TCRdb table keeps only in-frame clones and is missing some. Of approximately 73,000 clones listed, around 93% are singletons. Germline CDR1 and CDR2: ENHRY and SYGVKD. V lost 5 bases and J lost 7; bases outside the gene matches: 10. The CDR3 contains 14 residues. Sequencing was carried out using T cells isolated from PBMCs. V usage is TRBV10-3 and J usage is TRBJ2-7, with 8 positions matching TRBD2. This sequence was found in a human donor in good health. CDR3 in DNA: TGTGCCATCAGTCAACCAGCGGGAGTGGGAGAGCAGTACTTC. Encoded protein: CAISQPAGVGEQYF.